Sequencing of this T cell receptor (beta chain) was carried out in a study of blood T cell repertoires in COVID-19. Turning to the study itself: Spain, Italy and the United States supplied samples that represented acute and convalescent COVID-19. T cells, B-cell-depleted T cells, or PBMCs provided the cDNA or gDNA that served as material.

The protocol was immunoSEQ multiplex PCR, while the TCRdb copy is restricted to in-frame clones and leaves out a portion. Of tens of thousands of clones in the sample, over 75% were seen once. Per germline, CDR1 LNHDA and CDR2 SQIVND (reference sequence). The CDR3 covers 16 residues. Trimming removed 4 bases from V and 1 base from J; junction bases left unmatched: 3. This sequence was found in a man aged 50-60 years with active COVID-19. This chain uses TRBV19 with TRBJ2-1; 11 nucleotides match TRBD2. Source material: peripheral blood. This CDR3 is CASSTSGGLSYNEQFF. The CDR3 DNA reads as TGTGCCAGTAGTACTAGCGGGGGGCTGTCCTACAATGAGCAGTTCTTC.